This record concerns one T cell receptor beta chain sequence. Its cognate antigen is unknown. Per germline, CDR1 SGHRS and CDR2 YFSETQ. V was trimmed by 0 bases and J by 5 bases, leaving 14 bases between them. The length of the CDR3 is 15 residues. The protocol was immunoSEQ multiplex PCR, while the TCRdb copy is restricted to in-frame clones and leaves out a portion. This sample has under 45,000 clones, with nearly 97% found just once. The sample belongs to a study of Tregs in tolerant kidney transplant recipients. The wider study: Sorting of CD4+CD25+CD127- cells followed 3-day belatacept mixed lymphocyte reactions, sometimes with roughly five-day graft donor restimulation. Sorting used antibodies to exclude donor cells.

The origin of this receptor is a human donor in good health. The sequencing sample was made of Tregs from blood cultured with allogeneic cells. The chain combines TRBV5-1 with TRBJ2-5; TRBD2 is a possible D gene (5 bases). This CDR3 is CASSLATLAVETQYF. As DNA, the CDR3 is TGCGCCAGCAGCTTGGCGACCCTAGCCGTGGAGACCCAGTACTTC.